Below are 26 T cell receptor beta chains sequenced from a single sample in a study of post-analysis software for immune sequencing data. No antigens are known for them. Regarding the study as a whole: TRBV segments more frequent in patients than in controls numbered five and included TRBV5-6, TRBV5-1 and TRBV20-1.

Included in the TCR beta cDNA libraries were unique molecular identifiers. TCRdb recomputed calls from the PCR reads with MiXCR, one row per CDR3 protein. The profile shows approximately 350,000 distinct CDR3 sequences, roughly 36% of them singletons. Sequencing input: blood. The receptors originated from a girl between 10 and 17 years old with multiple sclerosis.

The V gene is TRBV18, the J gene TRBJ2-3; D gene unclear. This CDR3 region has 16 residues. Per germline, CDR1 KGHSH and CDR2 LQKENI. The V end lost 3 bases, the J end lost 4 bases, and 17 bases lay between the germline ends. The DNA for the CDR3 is TGTGCCAGCTCACCTATAGTCCAGTCGGTACCAGATACGCAGTATTTT. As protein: CASSPIVQSVPDTQYF.

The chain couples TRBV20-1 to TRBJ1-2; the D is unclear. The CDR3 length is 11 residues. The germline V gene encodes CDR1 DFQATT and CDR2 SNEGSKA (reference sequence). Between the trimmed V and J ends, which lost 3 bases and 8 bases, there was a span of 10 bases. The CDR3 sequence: CSASGKEGYTF. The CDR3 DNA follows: TGCAGTGCTAGTGGCAAGGAGGGCTACACCTTC.

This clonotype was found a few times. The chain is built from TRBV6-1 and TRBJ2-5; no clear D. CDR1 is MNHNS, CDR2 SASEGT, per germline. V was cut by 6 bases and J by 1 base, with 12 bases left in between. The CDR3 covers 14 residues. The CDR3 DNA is TGTGCCAGCAGCCCGTGGAGTAGCCAAGAGACCCAGTACTTC. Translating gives CASSPWSSQETQYF.

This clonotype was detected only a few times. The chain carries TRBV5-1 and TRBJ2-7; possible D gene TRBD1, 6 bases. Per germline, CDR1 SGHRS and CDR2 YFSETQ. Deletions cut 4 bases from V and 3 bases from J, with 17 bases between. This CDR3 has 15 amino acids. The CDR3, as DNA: TGCGCCAGCAGCCTCCTATGGGGGACACTCTACGAGCAGTACTTC. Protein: CASSLLWGTLYEQYF.

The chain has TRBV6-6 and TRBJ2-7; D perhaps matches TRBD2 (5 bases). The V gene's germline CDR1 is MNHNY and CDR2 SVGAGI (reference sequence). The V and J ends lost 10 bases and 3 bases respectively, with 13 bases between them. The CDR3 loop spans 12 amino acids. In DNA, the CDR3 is TGTGCCACCACGAGCGGCTACTACGAGCAGTACTTC. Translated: CATTSGYYEQYF.

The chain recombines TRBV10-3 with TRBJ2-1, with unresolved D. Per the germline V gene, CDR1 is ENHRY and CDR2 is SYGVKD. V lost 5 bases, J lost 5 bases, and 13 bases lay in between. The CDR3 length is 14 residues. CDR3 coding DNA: TGTGCCATCAGTCCCAAGACTGGAGACAATGAGCAGTTCTTC. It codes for CAISPKTGDNEQFF.

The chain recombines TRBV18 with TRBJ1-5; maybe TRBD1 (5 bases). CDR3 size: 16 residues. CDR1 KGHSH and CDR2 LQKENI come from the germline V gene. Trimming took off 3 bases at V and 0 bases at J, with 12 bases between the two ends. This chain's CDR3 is CASSPTGGYSNQPQHF. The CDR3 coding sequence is TGTGCCAGCTCACCCACTGGGGGATATAGCAATCAGCCCCAGCATTTT.

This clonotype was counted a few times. The CDR3 coding sequence is TGTGCCAGCAGCCCCTGGACTAGCGGGGGGGCCAGGTCCTACGAGCAGTACTTC. It is translated as CASSPWTSGGARSYEQYF. This chain links TRBV7-3 with TRBJ2-7; 15 nucleotides line up with TRBD2. J gave up 1 base and V 5 bases, and 9 bases lay outside the gene matches. This CDR3 is built from 18 residues. CDR1 and CDR2 (germline): SGHTA, FQGTGA.

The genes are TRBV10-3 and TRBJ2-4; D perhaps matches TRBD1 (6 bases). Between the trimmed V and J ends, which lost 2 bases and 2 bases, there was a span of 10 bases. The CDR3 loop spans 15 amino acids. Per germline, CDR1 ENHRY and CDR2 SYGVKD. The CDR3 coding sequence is TGTGCCATCAGTGAGGCAGGGGAGTCCAAAAACATTCAGTACTTC. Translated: CAISEAGESKNIQYF.

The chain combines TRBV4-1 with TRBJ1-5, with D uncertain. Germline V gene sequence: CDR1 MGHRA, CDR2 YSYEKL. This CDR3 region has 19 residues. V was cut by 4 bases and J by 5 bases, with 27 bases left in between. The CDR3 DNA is TGCGCCAGCAGCCCCAATAGGGCAGCCCGTGGTTCGTGGGATCAGCCCCAGCATTTT. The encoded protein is CASSPNRAARGSWDQPQHF.

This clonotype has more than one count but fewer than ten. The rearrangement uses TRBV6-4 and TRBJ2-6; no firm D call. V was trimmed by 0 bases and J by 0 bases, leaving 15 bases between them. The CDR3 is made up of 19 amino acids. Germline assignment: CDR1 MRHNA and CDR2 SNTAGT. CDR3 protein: CASSDSWNRATSGANVLTF. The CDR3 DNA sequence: TGTGCCAGCAGTGACTCCTGGAACAGAGCTACCTCTGGGGCCAACGTCCTGACTTTC.

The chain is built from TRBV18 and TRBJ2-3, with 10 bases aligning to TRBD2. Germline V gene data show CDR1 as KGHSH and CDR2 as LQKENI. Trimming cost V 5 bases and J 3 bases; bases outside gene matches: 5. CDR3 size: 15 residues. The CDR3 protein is CASSATSGWTDTQYF. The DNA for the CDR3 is TGTGCCAGCTCAGCGACTAGCGGGTGGACAGATACGCAGTATTTT.

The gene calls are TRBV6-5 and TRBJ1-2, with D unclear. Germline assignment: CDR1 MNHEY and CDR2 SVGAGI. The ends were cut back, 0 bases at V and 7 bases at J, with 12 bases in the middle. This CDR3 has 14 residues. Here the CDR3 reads CASSYSWEGCGYTF. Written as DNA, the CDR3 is TGTGCCAGCAGTTACTCGTGGGAGGGCTGTGGCTACACCTTC.

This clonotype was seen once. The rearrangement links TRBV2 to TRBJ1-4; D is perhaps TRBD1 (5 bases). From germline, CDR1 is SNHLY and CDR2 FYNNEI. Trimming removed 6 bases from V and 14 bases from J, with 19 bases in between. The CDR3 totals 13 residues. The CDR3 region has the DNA TGTGCCAGCAGGAGCCGGGGGACGGCTGGGCTGTTTTTT. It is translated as CASRSRGTAGLFF.

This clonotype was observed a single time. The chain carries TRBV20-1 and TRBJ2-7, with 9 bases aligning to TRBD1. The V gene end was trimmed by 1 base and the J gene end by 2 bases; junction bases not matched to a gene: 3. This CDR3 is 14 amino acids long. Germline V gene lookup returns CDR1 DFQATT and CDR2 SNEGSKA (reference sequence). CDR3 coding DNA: TGCAGTGCTAGAGTCGACAGGGGGGCCTACGAGCAGTACTTC. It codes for CSARVDRGAYEQYF.

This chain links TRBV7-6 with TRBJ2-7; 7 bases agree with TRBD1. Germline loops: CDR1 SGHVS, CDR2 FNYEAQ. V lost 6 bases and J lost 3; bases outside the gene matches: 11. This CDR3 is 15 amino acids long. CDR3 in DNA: TGTGCCAGCAGTCCAACGGGACAGCACCTCTACGAGCAGTACTTC. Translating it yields CASSPTGQHLYEQYF.

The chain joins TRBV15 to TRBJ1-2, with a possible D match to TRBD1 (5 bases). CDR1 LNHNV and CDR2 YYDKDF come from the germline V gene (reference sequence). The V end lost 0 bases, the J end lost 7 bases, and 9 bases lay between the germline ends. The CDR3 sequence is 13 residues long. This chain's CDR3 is CATSRDPGGGYTF. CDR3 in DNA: TGTGCCACCAGCAGAGATCCGGGGGGTGGCTACACCTTC.

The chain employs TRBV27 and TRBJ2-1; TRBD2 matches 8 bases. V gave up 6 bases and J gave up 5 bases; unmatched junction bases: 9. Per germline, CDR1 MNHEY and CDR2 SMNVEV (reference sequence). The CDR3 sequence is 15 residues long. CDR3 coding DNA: TGTGCCAGCAGCTTGAACGGCGGGGGGCACAATGAGCAGTTCTTC. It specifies CASSLNGGGHNEQFF.

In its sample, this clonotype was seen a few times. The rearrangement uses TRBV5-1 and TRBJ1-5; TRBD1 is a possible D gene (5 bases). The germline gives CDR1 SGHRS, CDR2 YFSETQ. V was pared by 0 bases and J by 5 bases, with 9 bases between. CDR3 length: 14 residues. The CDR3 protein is CASSLAGEDQPQHF. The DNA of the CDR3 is TGCGCCAGCAGCTTGGCGGGGGAGGATCAGCCCCAGCATTTT.

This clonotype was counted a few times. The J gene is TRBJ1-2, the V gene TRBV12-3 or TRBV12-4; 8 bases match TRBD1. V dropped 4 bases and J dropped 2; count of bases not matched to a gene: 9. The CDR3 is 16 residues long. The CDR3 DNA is TGTGCCAGCAGTTCACCCGGGACAGGATGGAACTATGGCTACACCTTC. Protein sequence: CASSSPGTGWNYGYTF.

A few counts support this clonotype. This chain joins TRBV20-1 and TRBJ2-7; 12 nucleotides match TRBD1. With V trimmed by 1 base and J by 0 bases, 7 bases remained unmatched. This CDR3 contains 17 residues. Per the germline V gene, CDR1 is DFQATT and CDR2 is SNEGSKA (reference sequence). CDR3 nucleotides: TGCAGTGCTAGAGGGGCGGGACAGGGGGCTCTCTCCTACGAGCAGTACTTC. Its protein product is CSARGAGQGALSYEQYF.

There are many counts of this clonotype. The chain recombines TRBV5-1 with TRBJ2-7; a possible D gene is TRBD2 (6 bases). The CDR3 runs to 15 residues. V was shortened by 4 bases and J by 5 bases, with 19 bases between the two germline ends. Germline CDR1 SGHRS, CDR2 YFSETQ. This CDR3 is CASSPSPSVSDEQYF. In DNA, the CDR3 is TGCGCCAGCAGCCCCTCCCCTAGCGTTTCAGACGAGCAGTACTTC.

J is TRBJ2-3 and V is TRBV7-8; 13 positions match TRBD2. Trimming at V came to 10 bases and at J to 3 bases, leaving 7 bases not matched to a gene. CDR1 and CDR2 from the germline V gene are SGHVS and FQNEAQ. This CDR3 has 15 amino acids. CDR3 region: CANRLAGGRTDTQYF. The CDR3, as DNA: TGTGCCAACAGACTAGCGGGGGGCCGGACAGATACGCAGTATTTT.

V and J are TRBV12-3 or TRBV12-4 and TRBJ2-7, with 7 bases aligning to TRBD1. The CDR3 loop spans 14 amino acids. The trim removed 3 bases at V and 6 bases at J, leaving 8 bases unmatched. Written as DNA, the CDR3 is TGTGCCAGCAGTTTGCACAGGGGAGCGCGCGAGCAGTACTTC. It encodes CASSLHRGAREQYF.

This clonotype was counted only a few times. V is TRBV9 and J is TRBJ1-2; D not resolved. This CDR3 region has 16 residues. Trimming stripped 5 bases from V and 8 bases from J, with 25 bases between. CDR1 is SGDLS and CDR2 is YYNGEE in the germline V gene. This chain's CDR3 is CASSDYSRSGLEGYTF. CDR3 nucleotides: TGTGCCAGCAGTGATTATTCGAGGAGCGGGCTTGAGGGCTACACCTTC.

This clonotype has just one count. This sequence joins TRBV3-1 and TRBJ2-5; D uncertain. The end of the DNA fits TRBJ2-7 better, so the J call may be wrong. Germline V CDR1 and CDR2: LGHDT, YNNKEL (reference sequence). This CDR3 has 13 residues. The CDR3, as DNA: TGTGCCAGCAGCCAAGTAAGAGGATGCGAGCAGTACTTC. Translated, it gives CASSQVRGCEQYF.